This TCR beta chain was recovered during a study of a mutant IDH1 vaccine in newly diagnosed glioma. This clone has just one count. Antigen specificity is unknown. Some clones are missing from TCRdb's copy, which holds only in-frame ones; the method was immunoSEQ multiplex PCR. This sample yields tens of thousands of clones, of which 75% to 85% are seen a single time; around 5.3% belongs to the top ten. Germline CDR1 and CDR2: MNHNS and SASEGT. The CDR3 sequence is 13 residues long. Trimming shortened V by 6 bases and J by 7 bases, and 13 bases separated the two germline ends. Time point indicated: week 47, end of study. Each dose of the vaccine consisted of 300 ug of mutant IDH1 20-mer peptide, with topical imiquimod.

The sample was PBMCs, taken from a glioma patient whose treatment included an IDH1 peptide vaccine. The TCR originated in a man between 35 and 55 years old with glioma. The chain has TRBV6-1 and TRBJ2-4; D unclear. CDR3 sequence reads: CASSHSLQNIQYF. DNA for the CDR3: TGTGCCAGCAGCCACAGTTTACAGAACATTCAGTACTTC.